Each of the 16 T cell receptor beta chains below was sequenced from the same sample in a study of T cells after yellow fever vaccination. Via MiXCR, TCRdb re-called the 5' RACE reads, giving one row per CDR3 protein. The sample records a few hundred thousand distinct CDR3 sequences, under 15% being singletons. The material sequenced was CD4+ T cells sorted from PBMCs, taken 45 days after the yellow fever booster vaccination. Receptors originate from a young man who received the YFV17D yellow fever vaccine.

This chain connects TRBV20-1 to TRBJ2-3, with TRBD2 matching over 8 bases. CDR1 and CDR2 (germline): DFQATT, SNEGSKA (reference sequence). The CDR3 runs to 15 residues. Unmatched junction bases numbered 9, after V lost 6 bases and J lost 1 base. This CDR3 is CSAASGSVGTDTQYF. For the CDR3, the DNA is TGCAGTGCCGCAAGCGGGAGTGTGGGCACAGATACGCAGTATTTT.

This sequence joins TRBV27 and TRBJ2-1; no clear D. Germline V gives CDR1 MNHEY, CDR2 SMNVEV (reference sequence). V was clipped by 10 bases and J by 0 bases, with 16 bases between them. This CDR3 is built from 15 residues. Here the CDR3 reads CATRRGVNSYNEQFF. For the CDR3, the DNA is TGTGCCACCAGACGTGGGGTGAACTCCTACAATGAGCAGTTCTTC.

As regards this clonotype: One junction end does not reproduce the germline sequence, and a read error may be involved. The J gene is TRBJ2-1, the V gene TRBV7-7; TRBD1 agrees at 7 bases. Germline values: CDR1 SSHAT, CDR2 FNYEAQ (reference sequence). There are 15 residues in the CDR3. The CDR3 region is CASSLDGQANNEQFF. CDR3 coding DNA: TGTGCTAGCAGCTTGGATGGACAGGCGAACAATGAGCAGTTCTTC.

This clonotype was seen more than once but under ten times. The V gene is TRBV4-2, the J gene TRBJ2-2; 7 nucleotides match TRBD2. From germline, CDR1 is LGHNA and CDR2 YNFKEQ. The CDR3 spans 13 residues. V lost 8 bases, J lost 4 bases, and 4 bases stayed unmatched. The CDR3 nucleotides are TGTGCCAGCGGGAGGGCCGGCACCGGGGAGCTGTTTTTT. Its protein is CASGRAGTGELFF.

The V call is TRBV20-1, the J call TRBJ2-5; D unresolved. The CDR3 covers 14 residues. Germline-derived CDR1 and CDR2 are DFQATT and SNEGSKA (reference sequence). V lost 4 bases and J lost 2, with 14 bases in between. The CDR3 DNA sequence: TGCAGTGCTACCCCGATAGGGATACAAGAGACCCAGTACTTC. Its translation is CSATPIGIQETQYF.

J is TRBJ2-1 and V is TRBV4-3, with TRBD2 identical over 12 bases. This CDR3 is 17 amino acids long. Trimming at V came to 1 base and at J to 4 bases, leaving 5 bases not matched to a gene. Germline CDR1 reads LGHNA; CDR2 reads YSLEER. CDR3 DNA: TGCGCCAGCAGCCAAGCTCTACTAGCGGGAGGATACAATGAGCAGTTCTTC. This codes for CASSQALLAGGYNEQFF.

This clonotype was detected a few times. The chain carries TRBV12-3 or TRBV12-4 and TRBJ1-1; no clear D. V lost 2 bases, J lost 10 bases, and 14 bases lay in between. The CDR3 has 13 amino acids. The CDR3 reads CASSLNAPGVAFF. As DNA, the CDR3 is TGTGCCAGCAGTTTAAACGCCCCAGGTGTAGCTTTCTTT.

Note on this clonotype: At one end, the junction sequence differs from germline, possibly due to a read error. The chain employs TRBV7-7 and TRBJ2-1, with a weak D call TRBD1 (5 bases). Germline V CDR1 and CDR2: SSHAT, FNYEAQ (reference sequence). The CDR3 contains 13 residues. CDR3 coding DNA: TGTGCTAGCAGCAAAAACAGGTACAATGAGCAGTTCTTC. It codes for CASSKNRYNEQFF.

CDR3 amino acids: CSASRLMGAYEQYF. CDR3 nucleotide sequence: TGCAGTGCTAGCAGGTTAATGGGGGCCTACGAGCAGTACTTC. This chain connects TRBV20-1 to TRBJ2-7; tentatively, D is TRBD1 or TRBD2 (5 bases each). CDR1 is DFQATT and CDR2 is SNEGSKA in the germline V gene (reference sequence). V was shortened by 3 bases and J by 2 bases, with 14 bases between the two germline ends. This CDR3 contains 14 residues.

Comments on this clonotype: A clone one base away is much larger, so this may be a read error. V is TRBV12-3 or TRBV12-4 and J is TRBJ2-3, with 7 bases matching TRBD2. There are 15 residues in the CDR3. The V segment lost 3 bases and the J segment 4 bases; nucleotides outside the gene matches: 7. The CDR3 nucleotides read TGTGCCAGCAGTTTCATGGCGGGAGTACCAGATACGCAGTATTTT. It encodes CASSFMAGVPDTQYF.

This chain joins TRBV12-3 or TRBV12-4 and TRBJ2-4; perhaps TRBD1 as D (5 bases). The CDR3 extends over 16 amino acids. Trimming cost V 2 bases and J 0 bases, with 11 bases left between them. The CDR3 DNA is TGTGCCAGCAGTTTAAGGGGATTGCTAGCCAAAAACATTCAGTACTTC. Protein sequence: CASSLRGLLAKNIQYF.

This clonotype was detected a few times. This sequence joins TRBV5-1 and TRBJ1-2, with D perhaps matching TRBD1 (6 bases). V lost 3 bases, J lost 6 bases, and 18 bases lay in between. Germline V gene data show CDR1 as SGHRS and CDR2 as YFSETQ. The CDR3 runs 15 residues. In DNA form, the CDR3 reads TGCGCCAGCAGCTCGCTTGTACAGGGCGTCAATGGCTACACCTTC. Translation: CASSSLVQGVNGYTF.

This clonotype showed up just a few times. This chain joins TRBV18 and TRBJ1-5, with D maybe TRBD1 (5 bases). The germline gives CDR1 KGHSH, CDR2 LQKENI. Trimming removed 2 bases from V and 3 bases from J, with 14 bases in between. This CDR3 contains 16 residues. The CDR3 DNA follows: TGTGCCAGCTCACCAGGGGCGGCCCAATTCAATCAGCCCCAGCATTTT. Its protein product is CASSPGAAQFNQPQHF.

This clonotype has only a few counts. Relative to the germline gene, one junction end is altered; a read error may explain this. The genes are TRBV2 and TRBJ2-1; 11 bases are shared with TRBD2. The V gene's germline CDR1 is SNHLY and CDR2 FYNNEI. The CDR3 length is 14 residues. The CDR3 nucleotides are TGTGCCAGCAGTGAAGCGGAACTAGCGGGAGTCACCCTCTTC. It encodes CASSEAELAGVTLF.

In its sample, this clonotype was seen a few times. The V call is TRBV11-2, the J call TRBJ2-7, with D perhaps given as TRBD1 or TRBD2 (5 bases each). V was clipped by 5 bases and J by 7 bases, with 21 bases between them. CDR1 and CDR2 (germline): SGHAT, FQNNGV. This CDR3 contains 15 residues. This CDR3 is CASSGDRSSAIEQYF. DNA of the CDR3: TGTGCCAGCAGCGGGGACCGATCGTCGGCTATAGAGCAGTACTTC.

This rearrangement joins TRBV3-1 to TRBJ2-6; the D gene could be TRBD1 or TRBD2 (6 bases each). The CDR3 consists of 19 residues. V was shortened by 2 bases and J by 2 bases, with 19 bases between the two germline ends. Germline V gene sequence: CDR1 LGHDT, CDR2 YNNKEL (reference sequence). In nucleotides, the CDR3 is TGTGCCAGCAGCCAAAGGGGGGCCAGGGTTTCACCTGGGGCCAACGTCCTGACTTTC. Its protein product is CASSQRGARVSPGANVLTF.